A single TCR beta chain is shown here with its context. Its antigen remains undetermined. No much larger clonotype is one base removed from it; base qualities were not supplied. Sequences SGHRS (CDR1) and YFSETQ (CDR2) are obtained from the germline V gene. Measured from the cysteine to the phenylalanine, the CDR3 is 14 residues long. Only the CDR3 DNA is retained, 42 bases long and in frame from the first base. Deletion took 1 base off V and 5 bases off J, with a span of 12 bases between the germline ends. The entry originates in a study of T cell changes during pregnancy in multiple sclerosis (dated by TCRdb to the late 2010s). Regarding the complete study: The study examined how the T cell repertoire changed over the course of pregnancy in women with multiple sclerosis.

Library method: the immunoSEQ multiplex PCR assay. Here the immuneACCESS table is served through TCRdb, limited to in-frame sequences with V and J called. Missing clones are a known gap in these copies; in checked studies unresolved V genes cover under half, and the rest lacks a known reason. The sample includes roughly 64,000 clones, with 96% observed a single time. The ten top clones hold under 2.5% of the sample. The rearranged segments are TRBV5-1 and TRBJ2-5; a tentative D call is TRBD1 (6 bases match). The sample consisted of CD8+ T cells from peripheral blood mononuclear cells, taken after pregnancy. The source is a female donor with multiple sclerosis, enrolled in a pregnancy study. The encoded CDR3 is CASSLMQGLETQYF. The nucleotides are TGCGCCAGCAGCTTGATGCAGGGGCTGGAGACCCAGTACTTC.